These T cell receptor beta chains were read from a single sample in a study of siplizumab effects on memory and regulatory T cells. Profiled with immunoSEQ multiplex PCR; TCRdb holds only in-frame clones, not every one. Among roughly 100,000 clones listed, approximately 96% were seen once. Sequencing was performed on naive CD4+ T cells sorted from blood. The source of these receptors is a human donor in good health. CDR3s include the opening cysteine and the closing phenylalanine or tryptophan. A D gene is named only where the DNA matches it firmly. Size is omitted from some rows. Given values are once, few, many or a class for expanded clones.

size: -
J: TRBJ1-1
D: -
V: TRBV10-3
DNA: TGTGCCATCAGGCCCCAGCAAAGGAACACTGAAGCTTTCTTT
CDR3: CAIRPQQRNTEAFF

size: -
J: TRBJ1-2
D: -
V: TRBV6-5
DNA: TGTGCCAGCAGTTACGCTGCGTATCGGGGCTACACCTTC
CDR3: CASSYAAYRGYTF

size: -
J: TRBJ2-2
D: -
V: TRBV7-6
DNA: TGTGCCAGCAGCACCCAGGGGTTGGGGGCCGGGGAGCTGTTTTTT
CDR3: CASSTQGLGAGELFF

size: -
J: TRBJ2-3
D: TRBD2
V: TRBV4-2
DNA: TGTGCCAGCAGCCAAGATCTAGCGGGGGGGCCGTCAGATACGCAGTATTTT
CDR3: CASSQDLAGGPSDTQYF

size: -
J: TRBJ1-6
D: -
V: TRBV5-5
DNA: TGTGCCAGCAGCTTGGGGTTGGGGGATAGCTCCTATAATTCACCCCTCCACTTT
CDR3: CASSLGLGDSSYNSPLHF

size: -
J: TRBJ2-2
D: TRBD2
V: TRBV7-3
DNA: TGTGCCAGCAGCAGATCCGGGACTAGCGGGTCCGGGGAGCTGTTTTTT
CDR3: CASSRSGTSGSGELFF

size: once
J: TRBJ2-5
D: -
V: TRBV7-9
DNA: TGTGCCAGCAGCTTCAACAGTCTCGAGACCCAGTACTTC
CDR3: CASSFNSLETQYF

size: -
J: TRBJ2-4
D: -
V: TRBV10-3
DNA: TGTGCCATCAGGGCTGACAGCAAAAACATTCAGTACTTC
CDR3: CAIRADSKNIQYF

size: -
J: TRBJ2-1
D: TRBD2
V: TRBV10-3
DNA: TGTGCCATCAGTGGGGCGGGGGGACCCTACAATGAGCAGTTCTTC
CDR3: CAISGAGGPYNEQFF

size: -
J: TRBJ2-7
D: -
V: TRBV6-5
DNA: TGTGCCAGCAGTTACTTAGGATCCCGCGGGGTCCTCCACTTC
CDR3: CASSYLGSRGVLHF

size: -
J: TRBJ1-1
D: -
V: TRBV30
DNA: TGTGCCTGGAGTCGAGGAGGGCAGTCGTACACTGAAGCTTTCTTT
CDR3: CAWSRGGQSYTEAFF

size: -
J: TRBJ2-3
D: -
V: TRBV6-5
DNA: TGTGCCAGCAGTTATGGCGTCAGAGATACGCAGTATTTT
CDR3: CASSYGVRDTQYF

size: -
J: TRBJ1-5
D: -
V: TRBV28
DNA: TGTGCCAGCAGTTTCCGCGGACAATATAGCAATCAGCCCCAGCATTTT
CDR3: CASSFRGQYSNQPQHF

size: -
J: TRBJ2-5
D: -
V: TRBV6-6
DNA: TGTGCCACCACGGGGGACTACCAAGAGACCCAGTACTTC
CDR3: CATTGDYQETQYF

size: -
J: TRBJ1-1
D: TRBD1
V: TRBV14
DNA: TGTGCCAGCAGCCAAGTGCGCCCGACAGGGCCGAACACTGAAGCTTTCTTT
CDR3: CASSQVRPTGPNTEAFF

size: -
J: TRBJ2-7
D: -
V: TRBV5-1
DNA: TGCGCCAGCAGCTTGTCACTAGCAGCAGCCTACGAGCAGTACTTC
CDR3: CASSLSLAAAYEQYF

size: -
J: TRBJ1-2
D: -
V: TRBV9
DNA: TGTGCCAGCAGCGTGGACTCCGGGACATCTGGGTACACCTTC
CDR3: CASSVDSGTSGYTF

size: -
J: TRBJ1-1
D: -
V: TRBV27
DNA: TGTGCCACCCGAAGGGACACTATTCGGATCGCTGAAGCTTTCTTT
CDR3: CATRRDTIRIAEAFF

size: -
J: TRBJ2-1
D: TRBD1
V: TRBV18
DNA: TGTGCCAGCTCACCAGGGACAGGTAAAAACAATGAGCAGTTCTTC
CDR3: CASSPGTGKNNEQFF

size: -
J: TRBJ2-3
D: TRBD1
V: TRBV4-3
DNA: TGCGCCAGCAGCCAGGCGACAGGGGGCCGCACAGATACGCAGTATTTT
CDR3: CASSQATGGRTDTQYF

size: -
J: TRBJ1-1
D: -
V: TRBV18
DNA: TGTGCCAGCTGTTCAGATCTGAACACTGAAGCTTTCTTT
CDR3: CASCSDLNTEAFF

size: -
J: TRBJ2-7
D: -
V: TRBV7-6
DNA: TGTGCCAGCAGCCTAGCATTAGAAGGGGTCGAGCAGTACTTC
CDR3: CASSLALEGVEQYF

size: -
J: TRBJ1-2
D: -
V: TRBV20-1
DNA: TGCAGTGCTAGAGAGGGAGATGGCTACACCTTC
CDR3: CSAREGDGYTF

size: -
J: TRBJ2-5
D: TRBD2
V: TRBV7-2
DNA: TGTGCCAGCAGCCCCGGGACTATTCAAGAGACCCAGTACTTC
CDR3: CASSPGTIQETQYF

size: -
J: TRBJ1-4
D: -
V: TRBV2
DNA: TGTGCCAGCAGTCCCCCTACAGGGAGTAATGAAAAACTGTTTTTT
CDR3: CASSPPTGSNEKLFF

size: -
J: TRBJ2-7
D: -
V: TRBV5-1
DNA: TGCGCCAGCAGCTTGAATGACGAGCAGTACTTC
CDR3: CASSLNDEQYF

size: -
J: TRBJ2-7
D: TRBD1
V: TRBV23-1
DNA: TGCGCCAGCAGTCAATCGAGGGGGCAGGGCTACGAGCAGTACTTC
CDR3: CASSQSRGQGYEQYF

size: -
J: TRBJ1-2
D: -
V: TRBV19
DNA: TGTGCCAGTACCGTGACAGGCGATAACTATGGCTACACCTTC
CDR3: CASTVTGDNYGYTF

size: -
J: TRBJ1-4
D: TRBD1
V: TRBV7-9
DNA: TGTGCCAGCAGCGAGGGGGCGCGAGATGAAAAACTGTTTTTT
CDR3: CASSEGARDEKLFF

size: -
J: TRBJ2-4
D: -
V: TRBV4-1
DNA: TGCGCCAGCAGCCAAGATCCGGGGTCCAAAAACATTCAGTACTTC
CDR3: CASSQDPGSKNIQYF

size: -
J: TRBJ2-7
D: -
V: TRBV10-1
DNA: TGCGCCACAGGGAGCTCCTACGAGCAGTACTTC
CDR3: CATGSSYEQYF

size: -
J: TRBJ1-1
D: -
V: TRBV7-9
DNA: TGTGCCAGCAGCTTAGGCGGCAGCGGAGCTTTCTTT
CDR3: CASSLGGSGAFF

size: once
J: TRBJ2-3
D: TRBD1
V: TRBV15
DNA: TGTGCCACCAGCAGTCCGGGACAGGGGTCAGATACGCAGTATTTT
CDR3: CATSSPGQGSDTQYF

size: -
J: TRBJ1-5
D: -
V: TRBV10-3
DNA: TGTGCCATCAGTGTGGAACCCTTCAATCAGCCCCAGCATTTT
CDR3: CAISVEPFNQPQHF

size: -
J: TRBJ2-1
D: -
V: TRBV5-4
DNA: TGTGCCAGCAGCTTGCCAGAGTACAATGAGCAGTTCTTC
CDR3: CASSLPEYNEQFF

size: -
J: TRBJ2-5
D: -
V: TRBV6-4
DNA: TGTGCCAGCAGTGACGGGGTCACAGAGACCCAGTACTTC
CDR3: CASSDGVTETQYF

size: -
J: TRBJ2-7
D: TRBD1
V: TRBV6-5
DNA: TGTGCCAGCAGTTCACCCGGGACAGTAAGCGAGCAGTACTTC
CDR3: CASSSPGTVSEQYF

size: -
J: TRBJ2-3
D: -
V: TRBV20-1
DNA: TGCAGTGCTAGTCGGGATACGCAGTATTTT
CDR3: CSASRDTQYF

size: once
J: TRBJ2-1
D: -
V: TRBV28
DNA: TGTGCCAGCAGACTACAGGGATTGGGACACATGAATGAGCAGTTCTTC
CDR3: CASRLQGLGHMNEQFF

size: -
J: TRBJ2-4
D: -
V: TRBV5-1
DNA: TGCGCCAGCAGCTTGGGAGGGAACCTAGCCAAAAACATTCAGTACTTC
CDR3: CASSLGGNLAKNIQYF

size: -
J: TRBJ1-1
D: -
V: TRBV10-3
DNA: TGTGCCAGCGCCGGGGGGACTGAAGCTTTCTTT
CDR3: CASAGGTEAFF

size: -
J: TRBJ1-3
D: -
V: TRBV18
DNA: TGTGCCAGCTCACCCCAGGGGCACTCTGGAAACACCATATATTTT
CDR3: CASSPQGHSGNTIYF

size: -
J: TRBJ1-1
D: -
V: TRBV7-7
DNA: TGTGCCAGCAGCTTAACCCCGAACACTGAAGCTTTCTTT
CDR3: CASSLTPNTEAFF

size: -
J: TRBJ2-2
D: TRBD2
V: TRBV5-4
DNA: TGTGCCAGCAGCTTGTCACTAGCGGGGGGTCAGAACACCGGGGAGCTGTTTTTT
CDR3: CASSLSLAGGQNTGELFF

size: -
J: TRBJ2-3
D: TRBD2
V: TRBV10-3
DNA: TGTGCCGGGACTAGCGGGGTGAGCACAGATACGCAGTATTTT
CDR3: CAGTSGVSTDTQYF